The 13 T cell receptor beta chains reported below all come from one sample, sequenced in a study of blood T cell repertoires in COVID-19 (dated by TCRdb to 2020 to 2022). Receptors were amplified or captured by the immunoSEQ multiplex PCR assay. The clones in this table, taken by TCRdb from immuneACCESS, are in-frame only. Not every clone is retained; where verified, under half of the shortfall comes from an unresolved V gene, and the cause of the rest is unknown. This sample gives fewer than 400,000 clones in total; approximately 90% of them show up just once. The ten largest make up 3.5% to 4.5% of the sample. Material for sequencing was PBMCs or T cells enriched from blood (not recorded which). Receptors were obtained from a man younger than 45 who had recovered from COVID-19.

The chain is built from TRBV4-2 and TRBJ2-2; weak D call: TRBD2 (5 bases). Germline V lookup: CDR1 LGHNA, CDR2 YNFKEQ. CDR3 size: 16 residues. Trimming shortened V by 1 base and J by 5 bases, and 14 bases separated the two germline ends. CDR3 coding DNA: TGTGCCAGCAGCCAAGCCCGGACTTTCCCAACCGGGGAGCTGTTTTTT. It codes for CASSQARTFPTGELFF.

This clone was found once. The genes are TRBV18 and TRBJ2-7, with 8 bases aligning to TRBD1. CDR3 size: 14 residues. Germline CDR1 is KGHSH and CDR2 is LQKENI. J was trimmed by 2 bases and V by 8 bases; bases with no gene match: 8. For the CDR3, the DNA is TGTGCCAGCCTAGGGGACAGGAATACCTACGAGCAGTACTTC. It is translated as CASLGDRNTYEQYF.

This clone was detected once. V is TRBV19 and J is TRBJ2-6; D possibly corresponds to TRBD2 (6 bases). This CDR3 is 16 amino acids long. CDR1 LNHDA and CDR2 SQIVND come from the germline V gene (reference sequence). Trimming removed 6 bases at V and 4 bases at J, with 16 bases between. The CDR3 is CASSPAGAAGANVLTF. CDR3 in DNA: TGTGCCAGTAGCCCAGCGGGCGCTGCCGGGGCCAACGTCCTGACTTTC.

The genes are TRBV6-6 and TRBJ1-2; 11 bases match TRBD1. Germline V lookup: CDR1 MNHNY, CDR2 SVGAGI (reference sequence). This CDR3 has 18 residues. The V segment lost 5 bases and the J segment 2 bases; nucleotides outside the gene matches: 13. CDR3 sequence: CASSLGQGALGKNYGYTF. The DNA for the CDR3 is TGTGCCAGCAGTCTCGGACAGGGGGCGTTGGGTAAAAACTATGGCTACACCTTC.

V and J are TRBV5-1 and TRBJ2-2; D is perhaps TRBD2 (6 bases). The CDR3 spans 16 residues. V was clipped by 0 bases and J by 5 bases, with 14 bases between them. Germline V gene data show CDR1 as SGHRS and CDR2 as YFSETQ. The CDR3 region is CASSLASGRLTGELFF. The DNA for the CDR3 is TGCGCCAGCAGCTTGGCCTCAGGGAGGTTGACCGGGGAGCTGTTTTTT.

V gene TRBV3-1 (or the pseudogene TRBV3-2) combines with J gene TRBJ1-4; D gene ambiguous. Germline values: CDR1 LGHDT, CDR2 YNNKEL (reference sequence). V was trimmed by 2 bases and J by 8 bases, leaving 15 bases between them. This CDR3 is 15 amino acids long. CDR3 in amino acids: CASSQRRGKVEKLFF. DNA for the CDR3: TGTGCCAGCAGCCAACGTCGGGGTAAGGTGGAAAAACTGTTTTTT.

This chain joins TRBV5-4 and TRBJ1-2; D ambiguous. Trimming took 7 bases from V and 8 from J, leaving 12 bases between them. Germline CDR1 is SGHNT and CDR2 is YYREEE (reference sequence). This CDR3 region has 11 residues. CDR3 protein: CASPPGEGYTF. The CDR3 bases are TGTGCCAGCCCGCCGGGAGAGGGCTACACCTTC. The whole variable domain, remainder taken from reference TRBV5-4 and TRBJ1-2, is ETGVTQSPTHLIKTRGQQVTLRCSSQSGHNTVSWYQQALGQGPQFIFQYYREEENGRGNFPPRFSGLQFPNYSSELNVNALELDDSALYLCASPPGEGYTFGSGTRLTVV.

This chain connects TRBV7-9 to TRBJ2-3; no definite D call. Germline CDR1 is SEHNR and CDR2 is FQNEAQ (reference sequence). With 1 base removed from V and 0 bases from J, the gap between germline ends came to 11 bases. The CDR3 sequence is 16 residues long. The CDR3 loop is CASSLDSLTSTDTQYF. The CDR3 region has the DNA TGTGCCAGCAGCTTAGACAGCCTTACTAGCACAGATACGCAGTATTTT.

The rearrangement uses TRBV6-5 and TRBJ2-2; maybe TRBD2 (6 bases). Germline V gene sequence: CDR1 MNHEY, CDR2 SVGAGI. The ends were cut back, 8 bases at V and 7 bases at J, with 11 bases in the middle. The CDR3 runs 12 residues. CDR3 in DNA: TGTGCCAGCCGGGACTCCCACGGGGAGCTGTTTTTT. Its protein product is CASRDSHGELFF.

This chain joins TRBV2 and TRBJ1-6, with 8 bases aligning to TRBD1. This CDR3 has 13 residues. V was pared by 5 bases and J by 13 bases, with 7 bases of the junction left unmatched. Germline loops: CDR1 SNHLY, CDR2 FYNNEI. The CDR3 sequence is CASSPDREVPLHF. The CDR3 region has the DNA TGTGCCAGCAGTCCGGACAGGGAGGTCCCCCTCCACTTT. Combining the CDR3 with reference TRBV2 and TRBJ1-6 gives the whole variable domain EPEVTQTPSHQVTQMGQEVILRCVPISNHLYFYWYRQILGQKVEFLVSFYNNEISEKSEIFDDQFSVERPDGSNFTLKIRSTKLEDSAMYFCASSPDREVPLHFGNGTRLTVT.

J is TRBJ2-1 and V is TRBV21-1; the table's D gene call, TRBD2, was not cross checked with the DNA. TRBV21-1 is flagged as a pseudogene. The CDR3 loop spans 15 amino acids. CDR3 sequence reads: CASTLPSSGYNEQFF. The CDR3 coding sequence is TGTGCCAGCACTCTACCCTCTAGCGGGTACAATGAGCAGTTCTTC.

V gene TRBV27 combines with J gene TRBJ2-2, with 7 bases fitting TRBD1. CDR3 length equals 14 residues. V lost 6 bases and J lost 7; bases outside the gene matches: 8. Germline V gene sequence: CDR1 MNHEY, CDR2 SMNVEV (reference sequence). CDR3 residues: CASRPGQPHGELFF. In DNA form, the CDR3 reads TGTGCCAGCAGACCGGGACAGCCTCACGGGGAGCTGTTTTTT.

This chain connects TRBV7-6 to TRBJ2-2; possible D gene TRBD2, 5 bases. The CDR3 runs to 13 residues. In germline, CDR1 is SGHVS, CDR2 FNYEAQ. Trimming stripped 5 bases from V and 6 bases from J, with 10 bases between. In DNA, the CDR3 is TGTGCCAGCAGCCCCCTAGCTTCCGGGGAGCTGTTTTTT. Encoded protein: CASSPLASGELFF. Based on the CDR3 plus reference TRBV7-6 and TRBJ2-2, the full variable domain is GAGVSQSPRYKVTKRGQDVALRCDPISGHVSLYWYRQALGQGPEFLTYFNYEAQQDKSGLPNDRFSAERPEGSISTLTIQRTEQRDSAMYRCASSPLASGELFFGEGSRLTVL.